Sequencing of this T cell receptor (beta chain) was carried out in a study of T cells in Graves' hyperthyroidism and ophthalmopathy. General study findings and limits: The model forecast ophthalmopathy, anticipating it by a median about 7 months before onset.

Clinical symptoms, serum thyroxine and TRAb, thyroid ultrasound and orbital computed tomography were used for the diagnoses. Blood sampling occurred at first hyperthyroidism diagnosis, ahead of any ophthalmopathy symptoms. The V and J ends lost 2 bases and 2 bases respectively, with 7 bases between them. The CDR3 contains 14 residues. There are a few counts of this clonotype. Its antigen is unidentified. Regions amplified from RNA transcripts were the TCR beta CDR3 regions. TCR CDR3 regions were first amplified by RT-PCR with HTBI primers. A single record per CDR3 protein comes from TCRdb applying MiXCR to the multiplex PCR reads. The sample lists 370,000 or so distinct CDR3 sequences, 13% seen once, with 20% in the top ten.

The TCR comes from a man aged 25 to 45 with Graves' hyperthyroidism that later progressed to Graves' ophthalmopathy. This chain links TRBV12-3 or TRBV12-4 with TRBJ2-1; no clear D gene. The specimen sequenced was blood. The CDR3 reads CASSLTVAYNEQFF. In DNA, the CDR3 is TGTGCCAGCAGTTTAACCGTTGCCTACAATGAGCAGTTCTTC.